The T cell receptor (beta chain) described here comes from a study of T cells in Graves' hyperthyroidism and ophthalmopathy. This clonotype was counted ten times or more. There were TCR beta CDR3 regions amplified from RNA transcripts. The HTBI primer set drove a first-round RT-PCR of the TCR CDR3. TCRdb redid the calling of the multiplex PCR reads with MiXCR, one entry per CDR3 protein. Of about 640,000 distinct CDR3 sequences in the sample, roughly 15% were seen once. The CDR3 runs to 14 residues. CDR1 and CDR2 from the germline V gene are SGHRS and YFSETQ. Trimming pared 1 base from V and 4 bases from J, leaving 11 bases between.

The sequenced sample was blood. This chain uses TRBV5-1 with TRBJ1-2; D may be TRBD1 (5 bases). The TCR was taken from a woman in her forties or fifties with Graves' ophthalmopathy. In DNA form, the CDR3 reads TGCGCCAGCAGCTTGAAGGGGCTCTTCTATGGCTACACCTTC. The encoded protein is CASSLKGLFYGYTF. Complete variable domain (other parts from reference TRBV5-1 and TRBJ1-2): KAGVTQTPRYLIKTRGQQVTLSCSPISGHRSVSWYQQTPGQGLQFLFEYFSETQRNKGNFPGRFSGRQFSNSRSEMNVSTLELGDSALYLCASSLKGLFYGYTFGSGTRLTVV.